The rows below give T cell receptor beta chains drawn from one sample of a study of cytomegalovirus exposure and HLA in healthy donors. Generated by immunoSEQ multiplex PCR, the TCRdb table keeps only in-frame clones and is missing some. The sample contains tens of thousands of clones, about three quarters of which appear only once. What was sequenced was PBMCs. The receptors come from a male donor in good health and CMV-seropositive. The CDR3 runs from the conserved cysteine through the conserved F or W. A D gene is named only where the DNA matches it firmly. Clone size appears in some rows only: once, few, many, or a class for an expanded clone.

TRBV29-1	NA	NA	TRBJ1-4	TGCAGCGTTGCAGGCAGGTTTAATGAAAAACTGTTTTTT	CSVAGRFNEKLFF
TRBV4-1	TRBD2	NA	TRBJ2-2	TGCGCCAGCAGCCCAGATCGAGCGGGAGCCGACACCGGGGAGCTGTTTTTT	CASSPDRAGADTGELFF
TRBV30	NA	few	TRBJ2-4	TGTGCCTGGAGTTTCCTATTCAGGGGAGCCAAAAACATTCAGTACTTC	CAWSFLFRGAKNIQYF
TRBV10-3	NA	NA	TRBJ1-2	TGTGCCATCACCCACCCTTCTATGGCAGCGACGGGGTCTAACTATGGCTACACCTTC	CAITHPSMAATGSNYGYTF
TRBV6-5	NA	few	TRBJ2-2	TGTGCCATCTCAGGGTCGAACACCGGGGAGCTGTTTTTT	CAISGSNTGELFF
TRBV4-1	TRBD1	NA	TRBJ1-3	TGCGCCAGCCGACCGGGACAGGGAGTTTCGGGAAACACCATATATTTT	CASRPGQGVSGNTIYF
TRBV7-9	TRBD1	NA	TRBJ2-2	TGTGCCAGCAGCTTCATCACACCGGGACAGGATCCGTTTTTT	CASSFITPGQDPFF
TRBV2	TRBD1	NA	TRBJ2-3	TGTGCCAGCAGCGGCAACGACAGGGGGTCCACAGATACGCAGTATTTT	CASSGNDRGSTDTQYF
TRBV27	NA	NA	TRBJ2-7	TGTGCCAGCAGTTTGGGCCAGATTTCCTACGAGCAGTACTTC	CASSLGQISYEQYF
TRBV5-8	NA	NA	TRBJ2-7	TGTGCCAGCAGCCTCTATACCACAGGTGGCGAGCAGTACTTC	CASSLYTTGGEQYF
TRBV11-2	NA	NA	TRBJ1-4	TGTGCCAGCGGTGGGGGGGTCTGGGAAAAACTGTTTTTT	CASGGGVWEKLFF
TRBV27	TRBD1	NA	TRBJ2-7	TGTGCCAGCAGTTTCGGACAGGTCACCACCTACGAGCAGTACTTC	CASSFGQVTTYEQYF
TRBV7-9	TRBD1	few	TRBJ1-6	TGTTCCAGCAGCTTAGACTTGTGGACAGGGAAAAATTCACCCCTCCACTTT	CSSSLDLWTGKNSPLHF
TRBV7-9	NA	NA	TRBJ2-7	TGTGCCAGCAGCGCAGATGCAAGGCAGGGACTCTCCTACGAGCAGTACTTC	CASSADARQGLSYEQYF
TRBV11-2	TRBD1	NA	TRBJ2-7	TGTGCCAGCAGCTGGGACAGGGGGCCGTCCTACGAGCAGTACTTC	CASSWDRGPSYEQYF
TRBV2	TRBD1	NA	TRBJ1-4	TGTGCCAGCAGTATAACAGGGGGAATAACTAATGAAAAACTGTTTTTT	CASSITGGITNEKLFF